Listed below are T cell receptor beta chains from one sample, sequenced in a study of T cell responses to AZD1222 COVID-19 vaccine. Generated by immunoSEQ multiplex PCR, the TCRdb table keeps only in-frame clones and is missing some. Counted here are approximately 60,000 clones, about 74% occurring once; the ten biggest clones make up 11% to 15%. The input for sequencing was peripheral blood, taken on day 0 of AZD1222 vaccination. These receptors all come from an adult in good health. Each CDR3 is given with its conserved first and last residue. The size field is filled for only some rows; it gives once, few, many or a size class.

J,V,size,CDR3
TRBJ2-1,TRBV5-6,-,CASSPGLAGYNEQFF
TRBJ2-2,TRBV28,-,CASSLRGENTGELFF
TRBJ1-5,TRBV19,-,CAGSSTGDNQPQHF
TRBJ2-1,TRBV11-3,few,CASSQTPYNEQFF
TRBJ2-3,TRBV24-1,-,CATTQGVPSTDTQYF
TRBJ1-5,TRBV19,-,CASTRDRNSNQPQHF
TRBJ1-2,TRBV20-1,-,CSARGYGYTF
TRBJ1-6,TRBV7-2,-,CASSLAPGNSPLHF
TRBJ2-7,TRBV7-8,few,CASSFSAGSYEQYF
TRBJ2-5,TRBV28,few,CASSLFVGPAGETQYF
TRBJ1-1,TRBV11-3,few,CASSRSAYTEAFF
TRBJ1-1,TRBV28,-,CASSLGVQGAIKNTEAFF
TRBJ1-1,TRBV3-1/TRBV3-2,-,CASSQEGKAFF
TRBJ2-5,TRBV18,-,CASSQVQGRETQYF
TRBJ2-1,TRBV7-9,once,CASSGRDRGHEQFF
TRBJ1-1,TRBV6-5,-,CASIQGTGYTEAFF
TRBJ2-2,TRBV9,-,CASSDSQGRGTGELFF
TRBJ1-4,TRBV7-9,-,CASSPWQQLPSGELFF
TRBJ2-4,TRBV7-9,-,CASSFIQGANIQYF
TRBJ1-6,TRBV30,few,CAWSVGGGGWNSPLHF
TRBJ2-3,TRBV6-5,-,CASSYNPGTQYF
TRBJ1-1,TRBV7-9,-,CASSLGAGTEAFF
TRBJ1-3,TRBV7-8,-,CASSLRVLPGNTIYF
TRBJ2-7,TRBV6-6,-,CASSYSKGLEQYF
TRBJ2-1,TRBV27,-,CASRASGGGEQFF
TRBJ2-5,TRBV3-1/TRBV3-2,-,CASSSDRVQETQYF
TRBJ2-3,TRBV5-5,few,CASNSWDMRTDTQYF
TRBJ1-2,TRBV7-9,-,CASRTQGTGGYTF
TRBJ2-3,TRBV18,-,CASSPGQDTQYF
TRBJ2-1,TRBV6-2/TRBV6-3,-,CASSRTPGQGYDEQFF
TRBJ2-1,TRBV28,-,CASSPGGRDNEQFF
TRBJ2-7,TRBV7-8,-,CASSLGLLPRVISYEQYF
TRBJ1-2,TRBV9,-,CASSITWTLNYGYTF
TRBJ1-2,TRBV6-5,-,CASSYRGGYGYTF
TRBJ2-7,TRBV7-9,-,CASSFSDSEQYF
TRBJ1-1,TRBV7-9,-,CASSLALTGDEAFF
TRBJ2-3,TRBV7-6,-,CASGGEPLDTQYF
TRBJ2-7,TRBV5-1,-,CASSLGQGNTYEQYF
TRBJ1-4,TRBV15,-,CATSRDRTGNEKLFF
TRBJ1-2,TRBV6-2/TRBV6-3,-,CASSYTTGQSYGYTF
TRBJ2-2,TRBV7-9,-,CASSRDYGTGELFF
TRBJ1-1,TRBV6-2/TRBV6-3,-,CASSYRLGTEAFF
TRBJ1-1,TRBV3-1/TRBV3-2,-,CASSHNNQGSEAFF
TRBJ2-7,TRBV6-5,-,CASSWGVTTDEQYF
TRBJ2-5,TRBV4-3,-,CASSQEAVGETQYF
TRBJ2-1,TRBV7-6,-,CASSFPGNEQFF
TRBJ1-2,TRBV6-2/TRBV6-3,few,CASSYSNLGDRVRGYTF
TRBJ2-1,TRBV19,-,CASSTYPEDEQFF
TRBJ1-2,TRBV30,-,CAWSWRYGYTF
TRBJ2-1,TRBV7-2,-,CASSSAKGRGGRSYNEQFF
TRBJ2-1,TRBV27,-,CASSHLEGTLDEQFF
TRBJ2-3,TRBV7-8,-,CATSAEGPSDTQYF